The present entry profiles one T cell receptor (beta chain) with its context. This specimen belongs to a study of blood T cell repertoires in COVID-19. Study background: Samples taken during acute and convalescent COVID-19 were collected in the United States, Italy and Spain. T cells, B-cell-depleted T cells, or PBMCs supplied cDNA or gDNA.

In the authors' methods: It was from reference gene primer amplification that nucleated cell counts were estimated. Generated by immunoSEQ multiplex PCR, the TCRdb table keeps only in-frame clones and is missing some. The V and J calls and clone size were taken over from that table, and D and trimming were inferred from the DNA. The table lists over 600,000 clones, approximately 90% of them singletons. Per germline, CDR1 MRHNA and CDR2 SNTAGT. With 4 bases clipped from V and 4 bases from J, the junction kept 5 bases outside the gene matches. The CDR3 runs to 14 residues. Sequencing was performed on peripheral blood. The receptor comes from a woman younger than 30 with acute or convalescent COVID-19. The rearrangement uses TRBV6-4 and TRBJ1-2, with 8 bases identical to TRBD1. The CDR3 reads CASSATGTGYGYTF. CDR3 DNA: TGTGCCAGCAGTGCAACCGGGACAGGCTATGGCTACACCTTC.